Sequencing of this T cell receptor (beta chain) was carried out in a study of response to subunit inactivated influenza vaccine. This CDR3 is 15 amino acids long. Per germline, CDR1 SEHNR and CDR2 FQNEAQ (reference sequence). Trimming removed 5 bases from V and 2 bases from J, with 12 bases in between. TCRdb ran MiXCR on the RT-PCR reads and lists one entry per CDR3 protein. The sample comprises approximately 680,000 distinct CDR3 sequences, 15% to 19% of which are singletons, and under 14% rests with the top ten. This clonotype has a handful of counts. The antigen is undetermined. Study results and caveats: That few new T cells are recruited by each seasonal influenza vaccination was the authors' suggestion.

This receptor was taken from a man aged 45-65 years who received an inactivated influenza vaccine. Material: PBMCs from blood, obtained 11 to 12 days after vaccination. The chain is built from TRBV7-9 and TRBJ2-2; D ambiguous. The CDR3 loop reads CASSPNYRNTGELFF. The CDR3 DNA is TGTGCCAGCAGCCCCAATTACAGAAACACCGGGGAGCTGTTTTTT.